These T cell receptor beta chains were read from a single sample in a study of blood T cell repertoires in COVID-19. Using immunoSEQ multiplex PCR, the repertoire was profiled, and TCRdb retains in-frame clones only, with some absent. This sample has around 160,000 clones; approximately 81% occur once, and the top ten carry about 39%. The material sequenced was peripheral blood. The receptor set was obtained from a human donor in a cohort sampled during active COVID-19. CDR3s include the opening cysteine and the closing phenylalanine or tryptophan. Fields, in order: J gene, clone size, V gene, CDR3 protein. The size of a clone is reported for some rows only, either as once, few or many, or as a class for expanded clones.

TRBJ2-7	NA	TRBV7-8	CASSLVRGGYEQYF
TRBJ2-7	NA	TRBV25-1	CASSEFPSYEQYF
TRBJ1-2	NA	TRBV28	CASSAPLGQGNYGYTF
TRBJ1-2	NA	TRBV6-5	CASSSVRQGHGYTF
TRBJ1-2	NA	TRBV7-2	CASSLPGTVKSGYTF
TRBJ2-1	NA	TRBV5-4	CASSTSGTGVNNEQFF
TRBJ1-2	NA	TRBV19	CASSIRDRGNGDTF
TRBJ2-3	NA	TRBV13	CASSFRRTDTQYF
TRBJ2-1	NA	TRBV12-3/TRBV12-4	CASSLALNTEQFF
TRBJ1-6	NA	TRBV6-1	CASSEHISPLHF
TRBJ2-1	NA	TRBV7-3	CASSESGGAYNEQFF
TRBJ1-1	NA	TRBV6-5	CASSYRQGGVETEAFF
TRBJ2-3	NA	TRBV2	CASSEGLSTDTQYF
TRBJ2-3	NA	TRBV18	CASSPDRVDTQYF
TRBJ1-4	NA	TRBV2	CASSSGTGANNEKLFF
TRBJ2-7	NA	TRBV28	CASSFRGTLMDEQYF
TRBJ1-5	NA	TRBV11-1	CASSPGRGSNQPQHF
TRBJ1-1	NA	TRBV28	CASSSTGTYTEAFF
TRBJ2-4	NA	TRBV10-1	CASSPGLLTKNIQYF
TRBJ2-3	NA	TRBV6-5	CASSSPGTGTDTQYF
TRBJ1-2	NA	TRBV6-1	CASSEVLYGYTF
TRBJ1-1	NA	TRBV6-5	CASSKGLAIRTEAFF
TRBJ2-7	NA	TRBV5-1	CASSLLQGYEQYF
TRBJ1-2	NA	TRBV27	CASKLGHLNYGYTF
TRBJ1-3	NA	TRBV6-5	CASSGTARSGNTIYF
TRBJ2-2	NA	TRBV27	CASSHRQGPGGELFF
TRBJ1-1	once	TRBV6-6	CASSYLSGNTEAFF
TRBJ2-3	NA	TRBV6-5	CASRSARSTDTQYF
TRBJ1-5	NA	TRBV7-2	CASSLQRGTPQHF
TRBJ2-7	NA	TRBV18	CASSPGQGRYEQYF
TRBJ1-5	NA	TRBV19	CASSIDRQGRFQPQHF
TRBJ1-2	NA	TRBV11-2	CASSPRVGGNGYTF
TRBJ1-2	NA	TRBV19	CASSIEGRGTYGYTF
TRBJ2-1	NA	TRBV20-1	CSASGQGALSNEQFF
TRBJ1-3	NA	TRBV7-9	CASSLDRSSGNTIYF